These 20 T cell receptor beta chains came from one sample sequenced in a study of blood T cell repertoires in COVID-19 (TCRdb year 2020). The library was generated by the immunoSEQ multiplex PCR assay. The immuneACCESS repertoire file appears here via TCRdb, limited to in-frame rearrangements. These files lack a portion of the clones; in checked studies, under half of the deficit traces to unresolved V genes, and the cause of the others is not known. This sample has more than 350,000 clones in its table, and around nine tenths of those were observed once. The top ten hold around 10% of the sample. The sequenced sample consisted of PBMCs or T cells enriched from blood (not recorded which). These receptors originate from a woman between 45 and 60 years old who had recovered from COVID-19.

CDR3 loop: CASSMGFQRAYTEAFF. The CDR3 DNA reads as TGTGCCAGTAGTATGGGTTTTCAGCGAGCATACACTGAAGCTTTCTTT. The gene calls are TRBV19 and TRBJ1-1; D unresolved. The CDR3 runs 16 residues. Deletions cut 3 bases from V and 3 bases from J, with 17 bases between. Germline V gives CDR1 LNHDA, CDR2 SQIVND (reference sequence).

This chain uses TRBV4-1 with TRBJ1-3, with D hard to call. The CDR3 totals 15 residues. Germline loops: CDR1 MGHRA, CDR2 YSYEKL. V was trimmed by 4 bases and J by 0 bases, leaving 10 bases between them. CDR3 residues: CASSLGRNSGNTIYF. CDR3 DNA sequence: TGCGCCAGCAGCCTGGGCAGAAACTCTGGAAACACCATATATTTT.

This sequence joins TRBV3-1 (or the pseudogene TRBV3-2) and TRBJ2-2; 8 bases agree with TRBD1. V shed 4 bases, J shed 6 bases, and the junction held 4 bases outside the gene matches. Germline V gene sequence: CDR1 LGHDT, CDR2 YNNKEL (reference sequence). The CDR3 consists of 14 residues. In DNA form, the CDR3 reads TGTGCCAGCAGCCCATCAGGGGGCTCCGGGGAGCTGTTTTTT. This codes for CASSPSGGSGELFF.

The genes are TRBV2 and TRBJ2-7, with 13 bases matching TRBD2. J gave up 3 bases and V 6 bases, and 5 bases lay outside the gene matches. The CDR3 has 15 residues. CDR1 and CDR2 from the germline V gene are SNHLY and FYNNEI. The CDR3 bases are TGTGCCAGCAGGCCCACTAGCGGGGGGGGCTACGAGCAGTACTTC. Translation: CASRPTSGGGYEQYF.

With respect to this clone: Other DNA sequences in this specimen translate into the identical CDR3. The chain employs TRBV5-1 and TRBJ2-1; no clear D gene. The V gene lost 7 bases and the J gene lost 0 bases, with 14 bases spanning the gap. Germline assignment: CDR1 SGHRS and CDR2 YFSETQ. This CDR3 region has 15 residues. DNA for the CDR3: TGCGCCAGCTCTCTCGACTCCTCCTCCTACAATGAGCAGTTCTTC. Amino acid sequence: CASSLDSSSYNEQFF.

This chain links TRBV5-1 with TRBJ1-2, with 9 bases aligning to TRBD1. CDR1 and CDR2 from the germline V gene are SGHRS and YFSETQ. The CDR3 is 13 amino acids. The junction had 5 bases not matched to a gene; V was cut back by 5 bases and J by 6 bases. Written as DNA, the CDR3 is TGCGCCAGCAGTGGACAGGGGATGGATGGCTACACCTTC. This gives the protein CASSGQGMDGYTF.

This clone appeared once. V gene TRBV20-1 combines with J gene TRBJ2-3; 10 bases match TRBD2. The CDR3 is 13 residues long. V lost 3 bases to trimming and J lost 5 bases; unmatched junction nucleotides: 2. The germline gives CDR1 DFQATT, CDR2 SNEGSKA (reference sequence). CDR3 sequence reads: CSASSGGLDTQYF. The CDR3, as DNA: TGCAGTGCTAGTAGCGGGGGGCTAGATACGCAGTATTTT.

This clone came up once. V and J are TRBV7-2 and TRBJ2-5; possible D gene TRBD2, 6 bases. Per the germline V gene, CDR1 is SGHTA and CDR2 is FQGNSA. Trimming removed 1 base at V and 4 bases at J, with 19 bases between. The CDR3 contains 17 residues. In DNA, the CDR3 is TGTGCCAGCAGCTTAGTACTGCGGGGAGGTCAGGGAGAGACCCAGTACTTC. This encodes CASSLVLRGGQGETQYF.

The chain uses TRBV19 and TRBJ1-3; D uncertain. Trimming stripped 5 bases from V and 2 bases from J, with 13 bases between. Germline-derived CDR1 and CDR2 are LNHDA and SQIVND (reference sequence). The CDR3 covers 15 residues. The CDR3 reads CASSGHGGAGNTIYF. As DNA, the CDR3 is TGTGCCAGTAGTGGGCACGGAGGCGCTGGAAACACCATATATTTT. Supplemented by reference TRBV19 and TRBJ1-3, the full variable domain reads DGGITQSPKYLFRKEGQNVTLSCEQNLNHDAMYWYRQDPGQGLRLIYYSQIVNDFQKGDIAEGYSVSREKKESFPLTVTSAQKNPTAFYLCASSGHGGAGNTIYFGEGSWLTVV.

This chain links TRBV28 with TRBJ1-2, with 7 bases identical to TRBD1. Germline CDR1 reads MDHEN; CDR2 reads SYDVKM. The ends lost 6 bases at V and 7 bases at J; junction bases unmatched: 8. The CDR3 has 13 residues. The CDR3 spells CASSPQGKGGYTF. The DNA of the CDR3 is TGTGCCAGCAGCCCACAGGGGAAGGGTGGCTACACCTTC.

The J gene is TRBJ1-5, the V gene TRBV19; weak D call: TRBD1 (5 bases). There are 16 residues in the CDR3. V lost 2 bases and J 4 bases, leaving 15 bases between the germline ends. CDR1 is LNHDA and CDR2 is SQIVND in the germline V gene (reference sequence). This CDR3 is CASSIWHDSLNQPQHF. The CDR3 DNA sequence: TGTGCCAGTAGTATATGGCATGACAGCCTAAATCAGCCCCAGCATTTT.

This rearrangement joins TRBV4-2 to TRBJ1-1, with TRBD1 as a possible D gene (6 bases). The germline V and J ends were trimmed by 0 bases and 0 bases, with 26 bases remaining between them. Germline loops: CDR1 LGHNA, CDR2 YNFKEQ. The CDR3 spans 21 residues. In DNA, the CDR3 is TGTGCCAGCAGCCAAGATTTGGGCCAGGGGTTTGGGTTTTTAATGAACACTGAAGCTTTCTTT. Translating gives CASSQDLGQGFGFLMNTEAFF.

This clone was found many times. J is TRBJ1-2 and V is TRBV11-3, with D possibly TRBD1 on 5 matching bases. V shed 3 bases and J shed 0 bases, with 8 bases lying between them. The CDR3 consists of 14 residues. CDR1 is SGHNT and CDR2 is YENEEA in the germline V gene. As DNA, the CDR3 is TGTGCCAGCAGCTTCGCGACAGCTAACTATGGCTACACCTTC. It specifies CASSFATANYGYTF.

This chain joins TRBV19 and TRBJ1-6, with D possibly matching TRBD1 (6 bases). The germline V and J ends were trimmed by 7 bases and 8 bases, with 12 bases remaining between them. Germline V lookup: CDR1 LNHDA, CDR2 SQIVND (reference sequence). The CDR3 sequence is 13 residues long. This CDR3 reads CASTRDNYSPLHF. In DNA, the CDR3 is TGTGCCAGTACCCGGGACAACTATTCACCCCTCCACTTT.

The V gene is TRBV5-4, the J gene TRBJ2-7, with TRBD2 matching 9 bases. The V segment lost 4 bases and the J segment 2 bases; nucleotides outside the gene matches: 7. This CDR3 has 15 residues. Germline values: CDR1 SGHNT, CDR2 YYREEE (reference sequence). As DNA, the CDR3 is TGTGCCAGCAGCCCGGCGGGGGGGGAAGCCTACGAGCAGTACTTC. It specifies CASSPAGGEAYEQYF.

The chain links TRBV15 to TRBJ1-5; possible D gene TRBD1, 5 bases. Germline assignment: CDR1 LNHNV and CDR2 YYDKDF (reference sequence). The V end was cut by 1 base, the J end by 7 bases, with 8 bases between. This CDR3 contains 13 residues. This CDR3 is CATSRGGGQPQHF. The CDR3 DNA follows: TGTGCCACCAGCAGAGGGGGGGGGCAGCCCCAGCATTTT.

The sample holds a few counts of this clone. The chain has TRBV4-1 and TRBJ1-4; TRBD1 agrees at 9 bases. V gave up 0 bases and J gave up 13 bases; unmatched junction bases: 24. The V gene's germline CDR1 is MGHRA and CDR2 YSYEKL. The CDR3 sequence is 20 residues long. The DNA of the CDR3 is TGCGCCAGCAGCCAAGACGAATCGGGACAGGGCCTAGGTAGGAAAACTAGACTGTTTTTT. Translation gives CASSQDESGQGLGRKTRLFF.

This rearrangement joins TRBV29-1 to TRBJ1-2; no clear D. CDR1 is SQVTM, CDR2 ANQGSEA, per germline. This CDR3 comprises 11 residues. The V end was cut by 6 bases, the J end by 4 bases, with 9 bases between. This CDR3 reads CSVKRLYGYTF. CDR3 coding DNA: TGCAGCGTCAAGAGACTCTATGGCTACACCTTC. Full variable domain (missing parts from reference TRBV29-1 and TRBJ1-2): SAVISQKPSRDICQRGTSLTIQCQVDSQVTMMFWYRQQPGQSLTLIATANQGSEATYESGFVIDKFPISRPNLTFSTLTVSNMSPEDSSIYLCSVKRLYGYTFGSGTRLTVV.

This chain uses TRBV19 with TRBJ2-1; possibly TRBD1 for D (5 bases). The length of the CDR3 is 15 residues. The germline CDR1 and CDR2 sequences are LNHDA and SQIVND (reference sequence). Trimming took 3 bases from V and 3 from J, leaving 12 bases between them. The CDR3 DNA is TGTGCCAGTAGTATGGGTCAGGGCCGCTACAATGAGCAGTTCTTC. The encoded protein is CASSMGQGRYNEQFF.

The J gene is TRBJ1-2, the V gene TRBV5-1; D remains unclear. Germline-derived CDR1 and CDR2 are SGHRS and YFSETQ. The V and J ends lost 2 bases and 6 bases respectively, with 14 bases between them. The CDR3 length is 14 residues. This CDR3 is CASSFNSDTDGYTF. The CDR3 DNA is TGCGCCAGCAGCTTTAATTCCGACACGGATGGCTACACCTTC.